These 13 T cell receptor beta chains came from one sample sequenced in a study of blood T cell repertoires in COVID-19. Clones were sequenced by immunoSEQ multiplex PCR, and TCRdb holds only the in-frame ones, with some missing. Here the sample spans around 310,000 clones, about 87% being singletons. The sequencing sample was made of PBMCs or T cells enriched from blood (not recorded which). The receptors come from a man between 25 and 39 years old who had recovered from COVID-19.

The chain joins TRBV5-6 to TRBJ1-1; tentatively, D is TRBD1 (5 bases). Germline CDR1 reads SGHDT; CDR2 reads YYEEEE. Trimming removed 3 bases from V and 8 bases from J, with 17 bases in between. The CDR3 is 14 amino acids. CDR3 loop: CASSSMNGTPEAFF. The CDR3 DNA sequence: TGTGCCAGCAGCTCGATGAACGGGACTCCCGAAGCTTTCTTT.

CDR3 amino acids: CASSLRGGGSGGEHF. The CDR3 bases are TGTGCCAGCAGTTTAAGAGGCGGGGGGTCGGGAGGGGAGCATTTT. The rearrangement uses TRBV27 and TRBJ1-5, with D tentatively TRBD1 (5 bases). The CDR3 has 15 amino acids. Between the trimmed V and J ends, which lost 2 bases and 14 bases, there was a span of 22 bases. Germline CDR1 is MNHEY and CDR2 is SMNVEV (reference sequence).

The chain is built from TRBV27 and TRBJ1-5; possible D gene TRBD1, 6 bases. The CDR3 runs to 16 residues. With 0 bases removed from V and 2 bases from J, the gap between germline ends came to 11 bases. The germline V gene has CDR1 MNHEY and CDR2 SMNVEV (reference sequence). The chain's CDR3 is CASSLSAGERNQPQHF. The CDR3 bases are TGTGCCAGCAGTTTATCGGCAGGGGAGCGCAATCAGCCCCAGCATTTT.

The V gene is TRBV18, the J gene TRBJ2-1, with TRBD1 identical over 11 bases. Unmatched junction bases numbered 9, after V lost 0 bases and J lost 5 bases. Per the germline V gene, CDR1 is KGHSH and CDR2 is LQKENI. This CDR3 is built from 18 residues. In DNA, the CDR3 is TGTGCCAGCTCACCACCGGACAGGGGGCTCAAAGGTAACAATGAGCAGTTCTTC. As protein: CASSPPDRGLKGNNEQFF.

This chain uses TRBV10-2 with TRBJ2-5; 8 positions match TRBD2. Per germline, CDR1 WSHSY and CDR2 SAAADI. CDR3 size: 15 residues. J was trimmed by 5 bases and V by 3 bases; bases with no gene match: 8. This chain's CDR3 is CASSERSGSRETQYF. The CDR3, as DNA: TGCGCCAGCAGTGAAAGAAGCGGGAGCAGGGAGACCCAGTACTTC.

This clone was observed once. This chain joins TRBV5-1 and TRBJ2-1; 11 bases fit TRBD1. This CDR3 spans 15 amino acids. V lost 3 bases and J lost 5; bases outside the gene matches: 4. Germline values: CDR1 SGHRS, CDR2 YFSETQ. CDR3 sequence: CASSSGQGAHNEQFF. CDR3 coding DNA: TGCGCCAGCAGCTCCGGACAGGGGGCGCACAATGAGCAGTTCTTC.

The genes are TRBV5-1 and TRBJ2-5, with a tentative D call TRBD2 (6 bases). This CDR3 is 14 amino acids long. V lost 3 bases, J lost 5 bases, and 14 bases lay in between. CDR1 is SGHRS, CDR2 YFSETQ, per germline. The CDR3 region is CASSSPTSTETQYF. DNA for the CDR3: TGCGCCAGCAGCTCACCGACTAGTACGGAGACCCAGTACTTC.

CDR3 nucleotides: TGTGCCAGCAGCTTGAACAGGGGGCACGAGCAGTACTTC. Protein sequence: CASSLNRGHEQYF. The chain carries TRBV5-5 and TRBJ2-7, with 9 bases lining up with TRBD1. Germline lookup yields CDR1 SGHKS and CDR2 YYEKEE (reference sequence). J gave up 5 bases and V 1 base, and 1 base lay outside the gene matches. The length of the CDR3 is 13 residues.

V and J are TRBV11-2 and TRBJ2-3; 8 nucleotides line up with TRBD2. The ends lost 4 bases at V and 5 bases at J; junction bases unmatched: 14. CDR3 length equals 17 residues. Germline CDR1 is SGHAT and CDR2 is FQNNGV. CDR3 nucleotide sequence: TGTGCCAGCAGCTCCCCGTTAGGCGGGGGGACGGTAGATACGCAGTATTTT. Translation gives CASSSPLGGGTVDTQYF.

The chain is built from TRBV29-1 and TRBJ1-2, with D uncertain. Trimming pared 1 base from V and 8 bases from J, leaving 8 bases between. The CDR3 runs 11 residues. Germline CDR1 is SQVTM and CDR2 is ANQGSEA. This chain's CDR3 is CSVEGPRGYTF. The CDR3 nucleotides are TGCAGCGTTGAAGGGCCGAGGGGCTACACCTTC.

The chain joins TRBV28 to TRBJ2-2; 8 nucleotides agree with TRBD2. V lost 6 bases and J lost 4; bases outside the gene matches: 7. CDR1 is MDHEN, CDR2 SYDVKM, per germline. The CDR3 covers 15 residues. CDR3 region: CASRTPRGGTGELFF. CDR3 coding DNA: TGTGCCAGCAGAACCCCCCGGGGGGGCACCGGGGAGCTGTTTTTT.

The sample holds one count of this clone. This rearrangement joins TRBV28 to TRBJ1-6; no clear D. Trimming left V 8 bases short and J 0 bases short, with 5 bases between. The V gene's germline CDR1 is MDHEN and CDR2 SYDVKM. The CDR3 runs 13 residues. CDR3 coding DNA: TGTGCCAGCCTAACCTCCTATAATTCACCCCTCCACTTT. As protein: CASLTSYNSPLHF.

The gene calls are TRBV5-1 and TRBJ2-3; 16 nucleotides align to TRBD2. There are 17 residues in the CDR3. Trimming took 6 bases from V and 7 from J; bases not matched to a gene: 11. CDR1 is SGHRS, CDR2 YFSETQ, per germline. The CDR3 DNA reads as TGCGCCAGCAACCCGGGACTAGCGGGGGGGCCTGGAAATACGCAGTATTTT. Its protein product is CASNPGLAGGPGNTQYF.